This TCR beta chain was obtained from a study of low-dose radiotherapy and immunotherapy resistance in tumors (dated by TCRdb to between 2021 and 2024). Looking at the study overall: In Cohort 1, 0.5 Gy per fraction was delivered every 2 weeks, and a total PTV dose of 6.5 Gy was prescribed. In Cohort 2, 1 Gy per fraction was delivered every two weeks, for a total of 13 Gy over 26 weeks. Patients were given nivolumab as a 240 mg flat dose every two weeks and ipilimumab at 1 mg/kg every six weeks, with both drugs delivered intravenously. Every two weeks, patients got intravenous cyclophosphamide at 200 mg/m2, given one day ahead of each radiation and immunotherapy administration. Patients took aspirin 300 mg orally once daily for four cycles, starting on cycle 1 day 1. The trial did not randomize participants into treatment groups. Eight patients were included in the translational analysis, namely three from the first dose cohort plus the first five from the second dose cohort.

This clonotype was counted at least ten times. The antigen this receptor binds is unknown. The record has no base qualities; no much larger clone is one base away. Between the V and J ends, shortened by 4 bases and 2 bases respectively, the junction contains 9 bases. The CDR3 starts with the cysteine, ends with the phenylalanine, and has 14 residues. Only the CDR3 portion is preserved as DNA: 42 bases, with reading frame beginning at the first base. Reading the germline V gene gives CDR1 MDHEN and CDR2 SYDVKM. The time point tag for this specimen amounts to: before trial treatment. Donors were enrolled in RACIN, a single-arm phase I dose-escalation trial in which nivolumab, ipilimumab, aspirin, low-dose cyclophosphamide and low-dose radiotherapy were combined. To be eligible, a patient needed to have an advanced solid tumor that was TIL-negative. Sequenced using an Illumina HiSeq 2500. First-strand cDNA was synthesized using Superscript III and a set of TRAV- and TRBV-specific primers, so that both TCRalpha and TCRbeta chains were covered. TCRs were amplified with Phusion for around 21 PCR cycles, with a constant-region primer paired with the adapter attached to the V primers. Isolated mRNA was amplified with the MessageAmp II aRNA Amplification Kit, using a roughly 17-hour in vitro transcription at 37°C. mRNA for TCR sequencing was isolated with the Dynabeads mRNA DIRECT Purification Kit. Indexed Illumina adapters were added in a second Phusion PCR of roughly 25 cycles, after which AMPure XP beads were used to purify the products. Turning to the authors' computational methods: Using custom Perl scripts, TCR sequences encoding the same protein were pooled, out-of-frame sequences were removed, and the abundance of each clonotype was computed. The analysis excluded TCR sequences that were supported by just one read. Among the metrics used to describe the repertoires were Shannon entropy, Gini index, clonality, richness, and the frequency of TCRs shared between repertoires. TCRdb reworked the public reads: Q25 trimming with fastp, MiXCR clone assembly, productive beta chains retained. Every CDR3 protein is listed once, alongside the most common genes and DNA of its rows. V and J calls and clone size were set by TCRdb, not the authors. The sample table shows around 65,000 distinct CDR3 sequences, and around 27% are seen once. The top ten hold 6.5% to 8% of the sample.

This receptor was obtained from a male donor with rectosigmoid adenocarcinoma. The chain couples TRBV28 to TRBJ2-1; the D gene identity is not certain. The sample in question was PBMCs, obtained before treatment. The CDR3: CASSSMTPYNEQFF. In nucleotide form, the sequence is TGTGCCAGCAGTTCAATGACTCCCTACAATGAGCAGTTCTTC.